Shown below are 5 T cell receptor beta chains from a single sample sequenced in a study of shared clonotypes between healthy human individuals. Libraries were prepared by immunoSEQ multiplex PCR; TCRdb keeps only in-frame clonotypes and omits some of them. The sample lists roughly 770,000 clones, about 97% occurring once. CD45RO-negative, CCR7-positively selected cells formed the naive CD8 fraction, excluding terminally differentiated effector memory CD45RA+ cells. Sequencing was done on a sample of naive CD8+ T cells sorted from blood. The receptors stem from a man in his thirties or forties in good health.

V usage is TRBV9 and J usage is TRBJ1-4, with TRBD1 identical over 8 bases. Trimming cost V 4 bases and J 0 bases; bases outside gene matches: 11. The CDR3 extends over 18 amino acids. Germline loops: CDR1 SGDLS, CDR2 YYNGEE. The CDR3 region is CASSIGQGVASTNEKLFF. The CDR3 DNA sequence: TGTGCCAGCAGCATCGGACAGGGTGTCGCTTCAACTAATGAAAAACTGTTTTTT.

The chain links TRBV27 to TRBJ2-7; 9 positions agree with TRBD1. J was trimmed by 3 bases and V by 4 bases; bases with no gene match: 7. The CDR3 runs 15 residues. Germline CDR1 reads MNHEY; CDR2 reads SMNVEV (reference sequence). The CDR3 reads CASSSRQGGGYEQYF. In nucleotides, the CDR3 is TGTGCCAGCAGTTCTCGACAGGGGGGAGGCTACGAGCAGTACTTC.

V usage is TRBV10-3 and J usage is TRBJ2-1, with D perhaps TRBD2 (6 bases). CDR1 is ENHRY and CDR2 is SYGVKD in the germline V gene. Deletions cut 2 bases from V and 6 bases from J, with 20 bases between. The CDR3 runs 17 residues. The CDR3 bases are TGTGCCATCAGTGAGAGGGAAAGCGGGCTGAAAGGCAATGAGCAGTTCTTC. It is translated as CAISERESGLKGNEQFF.

The rearrangement joins TRBV4-3 to TRBJ2-2; TRBD2 agrees at 7 bases. The length of the CDR3 is 14 residues. V trimming: 6 bases; J trimming: 0 bases; junction bases outside the gene matches: 1. Germline V gives CDR1 LGHNA, CDR2 YSLEER. CDR3 region: CASSSGPNTGELFF. CDR3 sequence (DNA): TGCGCCAGCAGTAGCGGGCCGAACACCGGGGAGCTGTTTTTT.

This chain links TRBV7-2 with TRBJ2-3; a weak D match, TRBD1 (5 bases). CDR3 size: 13 residues. Germline loops: CDR1 SGHTA, CDR2 FQGNSA. Trimming took 4 bases from V and 6 from J, leaving 11 bases between them. The CDR3 here is CASSSAPGDTQYF. The CDR3 DNA follows: TGTGCCAGCAGCTCCGCGCCAGGGGATACGCAGTATTTT.